The sequence of this TCR beta chain was determined in a study of vaccination effects on CD4 cells after COVID-19. Worth noting for this clone: Its specificity is unknown.

Trimming pared 0 bases from V and 1 base from J, leaving 6 bases between. Germline CDR1 is SGHTA and CDR2 is FQGNSA. There are 14 residues in the CDR3. Sequencing used immunoSEQ multiplex PCR; TCRdb keeps in-frame clones, though not all of them. Among tens of thousands of clones listed, over 75% were seen once. Antigen-specific CD4+ T cells were expanded (with viral peptide pools) by the ViraFEST assay ahead of sequencing. The culture ran for about 11 days, and then CD4+ T cells were isolated. Vaccinated participants had no history of SARS-CoV-2 infection and tested negative for nucleocapsid antibodies.

V gene TRBV7-2 combines with J gene TRBJ1-1; maybe TRBD1 (5 bases). The source is a human donor who received a COVID-19 vaccine. The sequences come from CD4+ T cells from PBMCs cultured with HCoV-NL63 spike peptides, collected before COVID-19 vaccination. In DNA, the CDR3 is TGTGCCAGCAGCTTAGCGGGGGGGAACACTGAAGCTTTCTTT. Translating gives CASSLAGGNTEAFF.